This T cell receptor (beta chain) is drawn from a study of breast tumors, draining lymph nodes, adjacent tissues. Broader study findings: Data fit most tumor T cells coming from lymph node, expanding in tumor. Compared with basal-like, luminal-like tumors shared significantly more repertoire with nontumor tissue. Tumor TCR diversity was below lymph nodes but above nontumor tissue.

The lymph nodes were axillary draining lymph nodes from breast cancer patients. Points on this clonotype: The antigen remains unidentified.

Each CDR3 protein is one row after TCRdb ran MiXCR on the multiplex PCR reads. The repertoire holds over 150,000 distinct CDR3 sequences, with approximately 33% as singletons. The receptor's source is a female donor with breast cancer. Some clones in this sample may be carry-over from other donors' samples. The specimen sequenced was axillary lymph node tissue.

CDR3 protein: CARGDRGYGYEQYF. CDR3 DNA sequence: TGTGCCAGGGGGGACAGGGGGTACGGCTACGAGCAGTACTTC. The chain combines TRBV7-8 with TRBJ2-7; 11 bases are a match to TRBD1. The V and J ends lost 9 bases and 3 bases, in that order; junction bases with no gene match: 7. Germline-derived CDR1 and CDR2 are SGHVS and FQNEAQ. The CDR3 sequence is 14 residues long.